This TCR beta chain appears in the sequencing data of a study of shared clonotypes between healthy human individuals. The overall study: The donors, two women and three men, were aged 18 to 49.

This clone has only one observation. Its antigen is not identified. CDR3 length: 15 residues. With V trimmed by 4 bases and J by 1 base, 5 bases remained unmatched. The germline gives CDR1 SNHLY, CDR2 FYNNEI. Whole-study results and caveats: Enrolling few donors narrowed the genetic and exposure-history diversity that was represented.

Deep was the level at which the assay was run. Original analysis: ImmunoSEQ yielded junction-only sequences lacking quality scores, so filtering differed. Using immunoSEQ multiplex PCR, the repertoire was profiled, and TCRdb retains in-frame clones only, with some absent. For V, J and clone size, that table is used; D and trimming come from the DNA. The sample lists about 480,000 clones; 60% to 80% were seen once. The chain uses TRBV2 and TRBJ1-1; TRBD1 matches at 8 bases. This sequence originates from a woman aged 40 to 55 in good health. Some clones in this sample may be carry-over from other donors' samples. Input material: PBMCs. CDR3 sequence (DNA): TGTGCCAGCAGTGCAAGACAGGGGAGGAACACTGAAGCTTTCTTT. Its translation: CASSARQGRNTEAFF. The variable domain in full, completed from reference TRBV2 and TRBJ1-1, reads EPEVTQTPSHQVTQMGQEVILRCVPISNHLYFYWYRQILGQKVEFLVSFYNNEISEKSEIFDDQFSVERPDGSNFTLKIRSTKLEDSAMYFCASSARQGRNTEAFFGQGTRLTVV.